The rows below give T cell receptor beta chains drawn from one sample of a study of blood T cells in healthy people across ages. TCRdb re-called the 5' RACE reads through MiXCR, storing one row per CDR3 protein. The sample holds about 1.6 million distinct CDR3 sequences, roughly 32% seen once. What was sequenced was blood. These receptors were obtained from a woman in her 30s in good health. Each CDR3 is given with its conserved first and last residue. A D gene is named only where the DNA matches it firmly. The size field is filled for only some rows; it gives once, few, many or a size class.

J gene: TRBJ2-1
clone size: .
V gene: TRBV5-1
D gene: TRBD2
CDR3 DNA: TGCGCCAGCAAGTGGGAGGGTTCCTACAATGAGCAGTTCTTC
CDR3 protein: CASKWEGSYNEQFF

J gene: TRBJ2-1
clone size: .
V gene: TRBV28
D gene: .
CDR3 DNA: TGTGCCAGCAGACCTGGGGGGCGGACGGGTGTGGAGCAGTTCTTC
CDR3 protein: CASRPGGRTGVEQFF

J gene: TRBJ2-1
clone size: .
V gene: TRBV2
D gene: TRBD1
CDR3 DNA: TGTGCCAGCAGTGAATGGACAGGGCGCAATGAGCAGTTCTTC
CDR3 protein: CASSEWTGRNEQFF

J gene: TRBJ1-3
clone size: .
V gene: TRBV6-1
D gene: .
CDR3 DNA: TGTGCCGGTAGCGGGCCCTCTGGAAACACCATATATTTT
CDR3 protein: CAGSGPSGNTIYF

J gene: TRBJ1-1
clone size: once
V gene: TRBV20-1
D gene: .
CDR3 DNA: TGCAGTCAAAACGCCGGGGGCTATGATGCTTTCTTT
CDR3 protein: CSQNAGGYDAFF

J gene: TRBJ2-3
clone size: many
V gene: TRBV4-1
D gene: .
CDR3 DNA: TGCGCCAGCAGCCAAGACAGGTTAGATACGCAGTATTTT
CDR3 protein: CASSQDRLDTQYF

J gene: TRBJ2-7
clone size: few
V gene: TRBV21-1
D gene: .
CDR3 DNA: TGTGCCAGCAGCCCCTTTAATGACAGGCCTTTCTACGAGCAGTACTTC
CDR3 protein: CASSPFNDRPFYEQYF

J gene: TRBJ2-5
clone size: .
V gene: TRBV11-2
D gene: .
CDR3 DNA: TGTGCCAGCAGCTTAGGGAAGACATATTGGTACCAAGAGACCCAGTACTTC
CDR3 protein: CASSLGKTYWYQETQYF

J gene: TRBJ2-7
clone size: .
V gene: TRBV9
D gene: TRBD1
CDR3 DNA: TGTGCCAGCAGCGCCAACCCGGGACAGGGCATATCAGGGCAGTACTTC
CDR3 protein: CASSANPGQGISGQYF

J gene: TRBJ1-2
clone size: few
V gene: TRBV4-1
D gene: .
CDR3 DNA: TGCGCCAGCAGCCAAGCAGGGCCTGCCGAGGGCTACACCTTC
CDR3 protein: CASSQAGPAEGYTF

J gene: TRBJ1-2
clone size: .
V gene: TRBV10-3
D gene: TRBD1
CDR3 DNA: TGTGCCATCAGTTACAGGGGGCTGAGCGACTATGGCTACACCTTC
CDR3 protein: CAISYRGLSDYGYTF

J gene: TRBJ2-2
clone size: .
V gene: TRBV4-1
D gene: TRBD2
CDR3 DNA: TGCGCCAGCAGGAGACAGGCCCTTAGCGGGAGCGCGAACACCGGGGAGCTGTTTTTT
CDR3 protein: CASRRQALSGSANTGELFF

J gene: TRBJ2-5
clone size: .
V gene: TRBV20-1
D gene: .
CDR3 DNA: TGCAGTGCTGATCTATTCCCCAGGGTGAGGTACTTC
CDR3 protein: CSADLFPRVRYF

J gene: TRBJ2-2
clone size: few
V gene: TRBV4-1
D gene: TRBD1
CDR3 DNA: TGCGCCAGCAGCCAAGAGGCAGGGGGCTGGGCCGGGGAGCTGTTTTTT
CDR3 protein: CASSQEAGGWAGELFF

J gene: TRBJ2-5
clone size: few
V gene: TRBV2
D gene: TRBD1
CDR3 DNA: TGTGCCAGCAGTGAACGGACAGGGCAGGGGACCCAGTACTTC
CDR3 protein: CASSERTGQGTQYF

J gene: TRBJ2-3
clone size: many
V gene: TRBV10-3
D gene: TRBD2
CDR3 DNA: TGTGCCATCACCTCTCCCAGCGGGGGGATTGTTACGCAGTATTTT
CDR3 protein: CAITSPSGGIVTQYF

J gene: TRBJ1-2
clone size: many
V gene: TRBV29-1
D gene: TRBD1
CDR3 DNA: TGCAGCGTTGAACAGGGGGGGCGCGGCTACACCTTC
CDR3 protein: CSVEQGGRGYTF

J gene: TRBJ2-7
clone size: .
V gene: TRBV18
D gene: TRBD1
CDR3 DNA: TGTGCCAGCTCCCAACAGGGGGACGAGCAGTACTTC
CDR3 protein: CASSQQGDEQYF

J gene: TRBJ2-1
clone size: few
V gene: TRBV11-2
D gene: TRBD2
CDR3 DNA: TGTGCCAGCAGCCCCCCCCTGGGGCTAGCGGGGATCTACAATGAGCAGTTCTTC
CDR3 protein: CASSPPLGLAGIYNEQFF

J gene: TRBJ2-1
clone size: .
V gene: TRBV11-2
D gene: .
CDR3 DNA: TGTGCCAGCAGCTTTCGGGCCCTCCGTAATGAGCAGTTCTTC
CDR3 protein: CASSFRALRNEQFF

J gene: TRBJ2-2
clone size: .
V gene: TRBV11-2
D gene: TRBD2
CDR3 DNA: TGTGCCAGCAGCTCAATTAGCGGGAGAGCTCTTAAAGAGGGGGGGCTGTTTTTT
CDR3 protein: CASSSISGRALKEGGLFF

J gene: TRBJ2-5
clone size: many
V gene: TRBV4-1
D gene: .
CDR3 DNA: TGCGCCAGCAGCCACCTACAGATGGGGGAGACCCAGTACTTC
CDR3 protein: CASSHLQMGETQYF

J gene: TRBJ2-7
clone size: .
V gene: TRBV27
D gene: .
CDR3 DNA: TGTGCCAGCAGCCATAACGGCCCGGACGAGCAGTACTTC
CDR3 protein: CASSHNGPDEQYF

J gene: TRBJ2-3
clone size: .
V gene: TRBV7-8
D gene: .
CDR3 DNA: .
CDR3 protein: CASSLDVGQGATDTRYF

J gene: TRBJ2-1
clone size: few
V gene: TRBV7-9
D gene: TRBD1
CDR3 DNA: TGTGCCAGCAGCGCTCAGGGGGTTGTAGGCTACAATGAGCAGTTCTTC
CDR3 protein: CASSAQGVVGYNEQFF

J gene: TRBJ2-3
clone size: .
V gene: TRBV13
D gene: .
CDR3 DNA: TGTGCCAGCAGCTCTAGGCTACTCGCGGCAGATACGCAGTATTTT
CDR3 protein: CASSSRLLAADTQYF

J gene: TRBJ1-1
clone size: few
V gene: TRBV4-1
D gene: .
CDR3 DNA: TGCGCCAGCAGCCAAGAGAGCGTTGGGGAGGGCACTGAAGCTTTCTTT
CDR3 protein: CASSQESVGEGTEAFF

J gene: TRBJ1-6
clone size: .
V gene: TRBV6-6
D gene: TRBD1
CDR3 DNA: TGTGCCAGCGTTAGGGACAGGGGGCGAAGGAATAATTCACCCCTCCACTTT
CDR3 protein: CASVRDRGRRNNSPLHF

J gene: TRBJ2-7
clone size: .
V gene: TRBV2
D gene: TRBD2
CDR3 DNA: TGTGCCAGCAACCCTACTAGCGGGAGTAACGACGAGCAGTACTTC
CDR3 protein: CASNPTSGSNDEQYF

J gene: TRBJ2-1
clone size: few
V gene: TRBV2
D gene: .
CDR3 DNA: TGTGCCAGTCAGTCTGAGGGGAGATCCTACAATGAGCAGTTCTTC
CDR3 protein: CASQSEGRSYNEQFF

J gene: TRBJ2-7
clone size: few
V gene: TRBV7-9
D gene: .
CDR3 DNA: TGTGCCAGCAGCCCCGGTGTGGGGGAGGCCTACGAGCAGTACTTC
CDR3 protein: CASSPGVGEAYEQYF

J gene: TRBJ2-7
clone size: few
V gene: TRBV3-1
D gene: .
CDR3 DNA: TGTGCCAGCAGCCCTCGCGCGGCCGAGCAGTACTTC
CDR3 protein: CASSPRAAEQYF

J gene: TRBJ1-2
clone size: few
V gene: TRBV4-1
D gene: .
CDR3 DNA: TGCGCCAGCAGCCAGATGAACTATGGCTACACCTTC
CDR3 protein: CASSQMNYGYTF

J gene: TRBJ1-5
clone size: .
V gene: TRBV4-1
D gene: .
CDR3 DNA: TGCGCCAGCAGCCAAGAATCCTCAGGGGTTGGCAATCAGCCCCAGCATTTT
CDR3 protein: CASSQESSGVGNQPQHF

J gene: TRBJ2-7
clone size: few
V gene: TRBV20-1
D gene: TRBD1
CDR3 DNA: TGCAGTGCTAGAACCGGGACAGGGGTGGACGAGCAGTACTTC
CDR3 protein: CSARTGTGVDEQYF

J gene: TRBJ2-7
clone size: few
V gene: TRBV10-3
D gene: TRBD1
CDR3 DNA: TGTGCCATCAGTGAGTCGTTATGCCTGACAGGGCCCGGCAGACACTCCTACGAGCAGTACTTC
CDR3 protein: CAISESLCLTGPGRHSYEQYF

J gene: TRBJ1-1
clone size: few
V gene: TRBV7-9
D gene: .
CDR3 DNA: TGTGCCAGCAGCTGGGCGGGCACTGAAGCTTTCTTT
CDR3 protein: CASSWAGTEAFF

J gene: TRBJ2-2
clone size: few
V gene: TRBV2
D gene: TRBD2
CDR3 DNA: TGTGCCAGCAAGCACAAAGCGGGGGGGCTGCTGAACACCGGGGAGCTGTTTTTT
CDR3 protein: CASKHKAGGLLNTGELFF

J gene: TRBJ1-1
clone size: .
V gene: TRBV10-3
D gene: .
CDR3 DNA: TGTGCCATCAGTGTTCGACAGATGAACACTGAAGCTTTCTTT
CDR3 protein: CAISVRQMNTEAFF

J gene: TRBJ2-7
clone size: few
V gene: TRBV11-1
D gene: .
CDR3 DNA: TGTGCCAGCAGTCCTACTTTACAGGTACGGCAGTACTTC
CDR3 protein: CASSPTLQVRQYF

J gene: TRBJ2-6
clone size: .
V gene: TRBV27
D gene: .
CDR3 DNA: TGTGCCAGCAACCCGGGGAGCTCTGGGGCCAACGTCCTGACTTTC
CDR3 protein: CASNPGSSGANVLTF